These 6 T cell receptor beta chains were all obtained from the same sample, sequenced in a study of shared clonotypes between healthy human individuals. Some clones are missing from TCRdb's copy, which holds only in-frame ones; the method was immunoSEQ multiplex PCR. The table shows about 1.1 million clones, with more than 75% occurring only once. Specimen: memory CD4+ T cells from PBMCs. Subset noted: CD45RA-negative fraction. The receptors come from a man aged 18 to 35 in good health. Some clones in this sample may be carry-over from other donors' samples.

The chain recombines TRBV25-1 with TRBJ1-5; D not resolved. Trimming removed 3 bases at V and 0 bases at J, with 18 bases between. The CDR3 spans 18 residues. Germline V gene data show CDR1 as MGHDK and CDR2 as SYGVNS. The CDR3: CASSELSPASNSNQPQHF. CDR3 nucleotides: TGTGCCAGCAGTGAGCTCTCGCCGGCCAGCAATAGCAATCAGCCCCAGCATTTT.

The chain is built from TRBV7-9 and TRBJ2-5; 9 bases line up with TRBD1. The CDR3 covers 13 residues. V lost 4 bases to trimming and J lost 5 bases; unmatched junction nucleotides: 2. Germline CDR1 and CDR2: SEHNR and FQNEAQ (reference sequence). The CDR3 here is CASSSGQGETQYF. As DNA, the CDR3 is TGTGCCAGCAGCTCGGGACAGGGTGAGACCCAGTACTTC.

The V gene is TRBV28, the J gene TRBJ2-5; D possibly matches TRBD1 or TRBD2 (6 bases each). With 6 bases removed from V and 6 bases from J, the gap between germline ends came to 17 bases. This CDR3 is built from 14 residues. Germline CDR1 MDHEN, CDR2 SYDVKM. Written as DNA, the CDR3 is TGTGCCAGCAGCGCCCCGGGGGCAGGGAAGACCCAGTACTTC. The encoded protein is CASSAPGAGKTQYF.

The CDR3 loop is CASSLPGANEQFF. The DNA for the CDR3 is TGTGCCAGCAGCTTACCAGGGGCCAATGAGCAGTTCTTC. The rearrangement uses TRBV7-9 and TRBJ2-1, with D maybe TRBD1 (6 bases). This CDR3 spans 13 amino acids. V lost 2 bases to trimming and J lost 6 bases, with 8 bases between them. Per germline, CDR1 SEHNR and CDR2 FQNEAQ (reference sequence).

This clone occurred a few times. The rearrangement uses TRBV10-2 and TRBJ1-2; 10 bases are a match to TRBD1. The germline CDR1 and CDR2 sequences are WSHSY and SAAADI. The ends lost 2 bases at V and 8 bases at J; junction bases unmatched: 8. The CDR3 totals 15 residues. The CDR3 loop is CASSEGRQGAGGYTF. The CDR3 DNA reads TGCGCCAGCAGTGAGGGGAGACAGGGGGCCGGCGGCTACACCTTC.

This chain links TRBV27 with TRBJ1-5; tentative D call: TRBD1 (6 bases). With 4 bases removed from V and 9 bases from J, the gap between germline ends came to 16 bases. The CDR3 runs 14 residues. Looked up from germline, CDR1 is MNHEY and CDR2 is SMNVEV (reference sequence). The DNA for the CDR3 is TGTGCCAGCAGTTCCCAGACAGGCCCTATGCCCCAGCATTTT. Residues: CASSSQTGPMPQHF.